This TCR beta chain was recovered during a study of shared clonotypes between healthy human individuals. CDR3 length: 17 amino acids. The V segment lost 1 base and the J segment 0 bases; nucleotides outside the gene matches: 3. The germline V gene has CDR1 LNHDA and CDR2 SQIVND (reference sequence). This table comes from immunoSEQ multiplex PCR, and its TCRdb copy is limited to in-frame clones, with some not included. The repertoire holds hundreds of thousands of clones, roughly 70% seen once, with approximately 2% in the top ten. This clone was found many times. Sequencing used memory CD4+ T cells sorted from blood. Subset reported: CD45RA-negative fraction. The J gene is TRBJ2-1, the V gene TRBV19; 10 bases fit TRBD2. The sequence derives from a woman between 25 and 40 years old in good health. CDR3 sequence (DNA): TGTGCCAGTAGTATAGTCTCTAGCGGGGGCTCCTACAATGAGCAGTTCTTC. It is translated as CASSIVSSGGSYNEQFF.